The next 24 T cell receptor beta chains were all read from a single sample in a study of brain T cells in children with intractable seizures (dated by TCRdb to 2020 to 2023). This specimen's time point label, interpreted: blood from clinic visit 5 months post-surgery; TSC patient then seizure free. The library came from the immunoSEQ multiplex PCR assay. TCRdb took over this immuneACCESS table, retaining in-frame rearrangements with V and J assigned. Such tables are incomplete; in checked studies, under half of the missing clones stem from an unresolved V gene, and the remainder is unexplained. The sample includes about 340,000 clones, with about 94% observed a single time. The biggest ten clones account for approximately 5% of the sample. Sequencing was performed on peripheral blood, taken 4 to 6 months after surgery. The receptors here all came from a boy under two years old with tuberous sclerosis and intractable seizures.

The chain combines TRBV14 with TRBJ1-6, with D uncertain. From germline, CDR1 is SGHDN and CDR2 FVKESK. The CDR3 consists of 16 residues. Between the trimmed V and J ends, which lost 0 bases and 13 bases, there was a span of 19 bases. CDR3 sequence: CASSQEGRSGRLPLHF. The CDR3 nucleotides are TGTGCCAGCAGCCAAGAAGGGAGGTCGGGGAGGTTGCCCCTCCACTTT.

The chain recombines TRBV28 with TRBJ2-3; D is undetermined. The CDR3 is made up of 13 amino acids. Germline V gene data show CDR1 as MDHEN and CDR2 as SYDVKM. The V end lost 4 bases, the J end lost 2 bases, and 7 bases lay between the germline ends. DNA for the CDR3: TGTGCCAGCAGTTCCCCCGCCACAGATACGCAGTATTTT. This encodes CASSSPATDTQYF.

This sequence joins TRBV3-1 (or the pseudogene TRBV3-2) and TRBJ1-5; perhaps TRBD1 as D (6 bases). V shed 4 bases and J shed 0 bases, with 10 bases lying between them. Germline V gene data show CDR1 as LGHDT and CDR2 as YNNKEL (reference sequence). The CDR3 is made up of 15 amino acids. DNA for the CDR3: TGTGCCAGCAGCCTGGACAGCACTAGCAATCAGCCCCAGCATTTT. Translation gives CASSLDSTSNQPQHF.

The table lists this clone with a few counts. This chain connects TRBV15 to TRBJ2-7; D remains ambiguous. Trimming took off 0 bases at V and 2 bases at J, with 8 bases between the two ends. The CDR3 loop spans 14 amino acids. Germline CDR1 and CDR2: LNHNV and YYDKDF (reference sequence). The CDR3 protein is CATSREASAYEQYF. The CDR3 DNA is TGTGCCACCAGCAGAGAAGCGAGCGCCTACGAGCAGTACTTC. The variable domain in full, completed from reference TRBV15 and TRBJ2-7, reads DAMVIQNPRYQVTQFGKPVTLSCSQTLNHNVMYWYQQKSSQAPKLLFHYYDKDFNNEADTPDNFQSRRPNTSFCFLDIRSPGLGDTAMYLCATSREASAYEQYFGPGTRLTVT.

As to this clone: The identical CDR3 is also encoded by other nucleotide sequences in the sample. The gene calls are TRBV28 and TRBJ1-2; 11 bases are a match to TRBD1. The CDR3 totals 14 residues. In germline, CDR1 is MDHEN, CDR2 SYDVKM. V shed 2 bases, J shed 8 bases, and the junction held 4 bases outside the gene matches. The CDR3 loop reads CASSLGQGARGYTF. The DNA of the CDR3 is TGTGCCAGCAGTTTAGGACAGGGGGCGAGGGGCTACACCTTC.

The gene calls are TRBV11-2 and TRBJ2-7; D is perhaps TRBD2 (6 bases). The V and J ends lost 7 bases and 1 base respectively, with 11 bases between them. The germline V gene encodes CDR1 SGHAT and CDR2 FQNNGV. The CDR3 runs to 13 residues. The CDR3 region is CASNGGPSYEQYF. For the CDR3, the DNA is TGTGCCAGCAACGGGGGACCATCCTACGAGCAGTACTTC.

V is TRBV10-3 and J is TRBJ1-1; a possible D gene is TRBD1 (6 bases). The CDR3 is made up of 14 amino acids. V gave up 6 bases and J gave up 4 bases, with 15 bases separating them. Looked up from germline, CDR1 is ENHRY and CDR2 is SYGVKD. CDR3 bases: TGTGCCATCAGCGGGGGGGGCGCGGGCACTGAAGCTTTCTTT. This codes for CAISGGGAGTEAFF.

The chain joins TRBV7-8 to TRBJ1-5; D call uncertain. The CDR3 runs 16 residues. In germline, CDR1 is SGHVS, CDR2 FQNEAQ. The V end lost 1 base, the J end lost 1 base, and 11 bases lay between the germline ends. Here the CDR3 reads CASSLGGRRSNQPQHF. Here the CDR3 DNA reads TGTGCCAGCAGCTTAGGTGGCAGGCGAAGCAATCAGCCCCAGCATTTT. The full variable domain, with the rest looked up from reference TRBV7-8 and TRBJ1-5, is GAGVSQSPRYKVAKRGQDVALRCDPISGHVSLFWYQQALGQGPEFLTYFQNEAQLDKSGLPSDRFFAERPEGSVSTLKIQRTQQEDSAVYLCASSLGGRRSNQPQHFGDGTRLSIL.

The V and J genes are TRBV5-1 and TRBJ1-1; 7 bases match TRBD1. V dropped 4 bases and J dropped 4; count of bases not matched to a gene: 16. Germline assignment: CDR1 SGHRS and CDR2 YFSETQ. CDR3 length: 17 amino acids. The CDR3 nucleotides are TGCGCCAGCAGCCCCCCGGGACAGAGGCTTTTGGGCACTGAAGCTTTCTTT. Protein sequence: CASSPPGQRLLGTEAFF. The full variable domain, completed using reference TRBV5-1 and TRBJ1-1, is KAGVTQTPRYLIKTRGQQVTLSCSPISGHRSVSWYQQTPGQGLQFLFEYFSETQRNKGNFPGRFSGRQFSNSRSEMNVSTLELGDSALYLCASSPPGQRLLGTEAFFGQGTRLTVV.

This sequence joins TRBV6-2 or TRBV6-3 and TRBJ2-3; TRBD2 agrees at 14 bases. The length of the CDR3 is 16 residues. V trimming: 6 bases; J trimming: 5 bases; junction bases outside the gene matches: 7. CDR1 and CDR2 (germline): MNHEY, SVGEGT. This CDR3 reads CASSLGTSGGLDTQYF. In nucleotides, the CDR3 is TGTGCCAGCAGCCTAGGGACTAGCGGGGGCCTAGATACGCAGTATTTT.

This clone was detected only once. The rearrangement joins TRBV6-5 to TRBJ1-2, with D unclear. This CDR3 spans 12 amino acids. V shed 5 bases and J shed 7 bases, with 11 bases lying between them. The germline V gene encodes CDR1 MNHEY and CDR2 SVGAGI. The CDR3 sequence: CASSRELSGYTF. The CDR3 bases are TGTGCCAGCAGTAGGGAATTGAGTGGCTACACCTTC.

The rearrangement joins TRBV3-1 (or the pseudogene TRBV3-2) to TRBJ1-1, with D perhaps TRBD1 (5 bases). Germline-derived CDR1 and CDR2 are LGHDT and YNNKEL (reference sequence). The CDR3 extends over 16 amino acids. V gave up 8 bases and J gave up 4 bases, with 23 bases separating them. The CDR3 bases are TGTGCCAGCTCCGATGCTGGGGCAAGCGGTAGCACTGAAGCTTTCTTT. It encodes CASSDAGASGSTEAFF.

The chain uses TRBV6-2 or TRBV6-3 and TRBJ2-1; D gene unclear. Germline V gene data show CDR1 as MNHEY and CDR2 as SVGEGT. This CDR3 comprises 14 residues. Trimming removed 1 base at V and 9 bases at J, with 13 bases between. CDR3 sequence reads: CASSYYSVDSEQFF. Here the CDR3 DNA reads TGTGCCAGCAGTTACTACTCCGTAGACTCTGAGCAGTTCTTC.

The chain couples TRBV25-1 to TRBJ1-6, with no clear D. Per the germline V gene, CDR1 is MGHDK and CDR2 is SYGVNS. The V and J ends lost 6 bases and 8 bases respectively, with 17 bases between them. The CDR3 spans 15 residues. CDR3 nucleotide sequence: TGTGCCAGCAGCGGACTGGGAATAGGGCATTCACCCCTCCACTTT. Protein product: CASSGLGIGHSPLHF.

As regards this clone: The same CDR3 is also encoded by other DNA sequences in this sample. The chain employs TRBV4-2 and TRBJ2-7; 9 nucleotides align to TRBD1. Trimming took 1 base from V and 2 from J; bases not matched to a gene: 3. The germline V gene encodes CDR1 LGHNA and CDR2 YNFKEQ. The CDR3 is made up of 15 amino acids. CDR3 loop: CASSQVGQGTYEQYF. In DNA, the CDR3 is TGTGCCAGCAGCCAAGTGGGACAGGGTACCTACGAGCAGTACTTC.

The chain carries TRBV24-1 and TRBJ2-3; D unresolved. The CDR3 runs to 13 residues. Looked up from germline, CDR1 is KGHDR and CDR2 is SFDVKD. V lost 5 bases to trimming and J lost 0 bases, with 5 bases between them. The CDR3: CATSVPSTDTQYF. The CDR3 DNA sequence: TGTGCCACCAGTGTCCCCAGCACAGATACGCAGTATTTT.

The CDR3 DNA follows: TGTGCCAGCAACCCCCATGGGCCCAAAGAGACCCAGTACTTC. Protein sequence: CASNPHGPKETQYF. The genes are TRBV7-2 and TRBJ2-5, with D uncertain. Trimming cost V 7 bases and J 3 bases, with 15 bases left between them. This CDR3 region has 14 residues. Germline CDR1 is SGHTA and CDR2 is FQGNSA.

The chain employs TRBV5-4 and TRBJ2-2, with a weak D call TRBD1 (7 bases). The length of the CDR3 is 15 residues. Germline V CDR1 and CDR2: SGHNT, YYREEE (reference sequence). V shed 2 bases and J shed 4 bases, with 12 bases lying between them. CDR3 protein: CASSFGGGRTGELFF. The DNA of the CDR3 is TGTGCCAGCAGCTTCGGAGGGGGCCGCACCGGGGAGCTGTTTTTT.

The CDR3 region has the DNA TGTGCCAGCAGTTCAACAGGGATAGACTATGGCTACACCTTC. Encoded protein: CASSSTGIDYGYTF. The chain recombines TRBV27 with TRBJ1-2; tentatively, D is TRBD1 (6 bases). The CDR3 totals 14 residues. From germline, CDR1 is MNHEY and CDR2 SMNVEV (reference sequence). V dropped 4 bases and J dropped 3 bases, with 12 bases sitting between them.

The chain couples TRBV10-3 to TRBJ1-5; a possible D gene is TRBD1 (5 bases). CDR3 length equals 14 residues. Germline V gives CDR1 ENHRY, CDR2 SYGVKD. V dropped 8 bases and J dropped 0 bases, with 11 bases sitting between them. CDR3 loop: CAIGAVDSNQPQHF. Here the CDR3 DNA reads TGTGCCATCGGGGCGGTTGATAGCAATCAGCCCCAGCATTTT.

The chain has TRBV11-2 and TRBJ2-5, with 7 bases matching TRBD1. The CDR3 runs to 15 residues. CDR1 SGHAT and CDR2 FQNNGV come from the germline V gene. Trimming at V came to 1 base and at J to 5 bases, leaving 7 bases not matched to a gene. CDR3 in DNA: TGTGCCAGCAGCTTAGGTTTCGGCAGGGGGGAGACCCAGTACTTC. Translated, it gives CASSLGFGRGETQYF.

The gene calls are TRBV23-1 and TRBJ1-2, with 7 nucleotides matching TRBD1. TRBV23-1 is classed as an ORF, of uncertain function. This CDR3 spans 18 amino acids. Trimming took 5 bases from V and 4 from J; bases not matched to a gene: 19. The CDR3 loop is CASSKEYNRGQPSYGYTF. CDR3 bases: TGCGCCAGCAGTAAAGAATATAACCGGGGACAGCCCTCCTATGGCTACACCTTC.

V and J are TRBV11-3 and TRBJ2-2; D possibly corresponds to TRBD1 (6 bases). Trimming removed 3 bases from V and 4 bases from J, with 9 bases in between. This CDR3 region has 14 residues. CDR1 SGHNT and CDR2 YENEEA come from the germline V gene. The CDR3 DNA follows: TGTGCCAGCAGCTTTGACAGGAGCACCGGGGAGCTGTTTTTT. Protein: CASSFDRSTGELFF.

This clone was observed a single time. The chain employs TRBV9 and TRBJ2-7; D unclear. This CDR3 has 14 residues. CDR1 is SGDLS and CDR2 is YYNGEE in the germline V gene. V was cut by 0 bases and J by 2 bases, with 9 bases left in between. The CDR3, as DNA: TGTGCCAGCAGCGTAGACCAGGCCACCTACGAGCAGTACTTC. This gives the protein CASSVDQATYEQYF.